Shown below are 20 T cell receptor beta chains from a single sample sequenced in a study of graft-versus-host responses after intestinal transplantation. Data came from immunoSEQ multiplex PCR; TCRdb stores just in-frame clones and leaves some out. The profile shows around 35,000 clones, about nine tenths of them singletons. Lymphocytes (intraepithelial and lamina propria) were released by processing the graft tissue. The specimen was ileum tissue, collected about 200 days after intestinal transplant. All receptors come from a human patient who received an intestinal transplant, so some T cells may come from the graft donor.

The J gene is TRBJ2-3, the V gene TRBV29-1; D is possibly TRBD1 or TRBD2 (5 bases each). Germline loops: CDR1 SQVTM, CDR2 ANQGSEA. The V end lost 7 bases, the J end lost 3 bases, and 17 bases lay between the germline ends. CDR3 length: 14 amino acids. CDR3 coding DNA: TGCAGCGCTCGGTCGGTGAGGGGAACAGATACGCAGTATTTT. It translates to CSARSVRGTDTQYF.

The chain links TRBV7-8 to TRBJ2-2, with TRBD2 identical over 9 bases. The CDR3 length is 17 residues. J lost 0 bases, V lost 5 bases, and 7 bases had no gene match. CDR1 and CDR2 from the germline V gene are SGHVS and FQNEAQ. The chain's CDR3 is CASSRLWTSANTGELFF. DNA for the CDR3: TGTGCCAGCAGCCGCCTTTGGACTAGCGCGAACACCGGGGAGCTGTTTTTT.

The V call is TRBV28, the J call TRBJ1-2, with D possibly TRBD1 on 5 matching bases. V was clipped by 3 bases and J by 4 bases, with 6 bases between them. Per the germline V gene, CDR1 is MDHEN and CDR2 is SYDVKM. The CDR3 has 12 amino acids. CDR3 in DNA: TGTGCCAGCAGTTTTGGGGGCTATGGCTACACCTTC. This encodes CASSFGGYGYTF.

This chain uses TRBV19 with TRBJ1-3; possible D gene TRBD1, 6 bases. The V gene's germline CDR1 is LNHDA and CDR2 SQIVND (reference sequence). With 11 bases removed from V and 4 bases from J, the gap between germline ends came to 15 bases. The CDR3 contains 13 residues. CDR3 region: CASVAGVGNTIYF. The CDR3 DNA is TGTGCCTCCGTGGCAGGGGTCGGAAACACCATATATTTT.

This rearrangement joins TRBV9 to TRBJ2-1, with 7 positions matching TRBD2. The trim removed 0 bases at V and 6 bases at J, leaving 6 bases unmatched. This CDR3 comprises 15 residues. Germline V gene sequence: CDR1 SGDLS, CDR2 YYNGEE. This CDR3 reads CASSVGGGRGNEQFF. In DNA, the CDR3 is TGTGCCAGCAGCGTAGGTGGCGGGAGAGGCAATGAGCAGTTCTTC.

The chain links TRBV10-3 to TRBJ2-3; the D gene could be TRBD1 or TRBD2 (5 bases each). Germline V CDR1 and CDR2: ENHRY, SYGVKD. This CDR3 has 12 residues. The V gene lost 6 bases and the J gene lost 6 bases, with 10 bases spanning the gap. Written as DNA, the CDR3 is TGTGCCATCAGGGGACGGATGGATACGCAGTATTTT. Translation: CAIRGRMDTQYF.

The chain has TRBV28 and TRBJ1-1; D is unresolved. V was trimmed by 2 bases and J by 0 bases, leaving 4 bases between them. Looked up from germline, CDR1 is MDHEN and CDR2 is SYDVKM. This CDR3 has 13 amino acids. In nucleotides, the CDR3 is TGTGCCAGCAGTTTACGAGTGAACACTGAAGCTTTCTTT. Translation gives CASSLRVNTEAFF.

About this clone itself: A junction end diverges from the germline sequence, so it may reflect a read error. The V and J genes are TRBV6-5 and TRBJ2-7; D is undetermined. The CDR3 has 12 residues. Germline values: CDR1 MNHEY, CDR2 SVGAGI. Here the CDR3 DNA reads TGTGGCAGCCGAGTAGGGTTGGGCGAGCAGTACTTC. Translating gives CGSRVGLGEQYF.

V usage is TRBV5-1 and J usage is TRBJ1-1, with D unclear. CDR1 and CDR2 from the germline V gene are SGHRS and YFSETQ. The CDR3 runs to 13 residues. The V end lost 2 bases, the J end lost 3 bases, and 8 bases lay between the germline ends. The CDR3 nucleotides are TGCGCCAGCAGCTTCCGGAGAGACACTGAAGCTTTCTTT. Residues: CASSFRRDTEAFF. The variable domain in full, completed from reference TRBV5-1 and TRBJ1-1, reads KAGVTQTPRYLIKTRGQQVTLSCSPISGHRSVSWYQQTPGQGLQFLFEYFSETQRNKGNFPGRFSGRQFSNSRSEMNVSTLELGDSALYLCASSFRRDTEAFFGQGTRLTVV.

The chain carries TRBV19 and TRBJ2-7; 9 nucleotides match TRBD2. Germline loops: CDR1 LNHDA, CDR2 SQIVND (reference sequence). Trimming took 3 bases from V and 4 from J; bases not matched to a gene: 7. The CDR3 length is 15 residues. As DNA, the CDR3 is TGTGCCAGTAGTATCAGTAGCGGGAGAATATACGAGCAGTACTTC. It codes for CASSISSGRIYEQYF. The variable domain in full, completed from reference TRBV19 and TRBJ2-7, reads DGGITQSPKYLFRKEGQNVTLSCEQNLNHDAMYWYRQDPGQGLRLIYYSQIVNDFQKGDIAEGYSVSREKKESFPLTVTSAQKNPTAFYLCASSISSGRIYEQYFGPGTRLTVT.

The chain combines TRBV27 with TRBJ2-1; 14 bases line up with TRBD2. The V gene end was trimmed by 8 bases and the J gene end by 3 bases; junction bases not matched to a gene: 9. CDR1 and CDR2 (germline): MNHEY, SMNVEV (reference sequence). This CDR3 is 17 amino acids long. The CDR3 DNA follows: TGTGCCAGCCAGGGACTAGCGGGAGACTACCGCTACAATGAGCAGTTCTTC. Protein: CASQGLAGDYRYNEQFF.

This chain links TRBV5-5 with TRBJ2-4; tentatively, D is TRBD2 (5 bases). Germline-derived CDR1 and CDR2 are SGHKS and YYEKEE (reference sequence). The V end lost 5 bases, the J end lost 7 bases, and 13 bases lay between the germline ends. The CDR3 is 13 amino acids. DNA for the CDR3: TGTGCCAGCAGTAGAGGTTGGAGGAACATTCAGTACTTC. Translation gives CASSRGWRNIQYF.

The rearrangement uses TRBV10-1 and TRBJ2-7, with a tentative D call TRBD1 (5 bases). Per the germline V gene, CDR1 is WNHNN and CDR2 is SYGVQD (reference sequence). The CDR3 extends over 14 amino acids. V gave up 0 bases and J gave up 5 bases, with 11 bases separating them. The CDR3 DNA reads as TGCGCCAGCAGTGAGTCGAGACAGAACCACGAGCAGTACTTC. This sequence encodes CASSESRQNHEQYF.

The rearrangement links TRBV2 to TRBJ2-3; D uncertain. The germline V gene has CDR1 SNHLY and CDR2 FYNNEI. Trimming shortened V by 1 base and J by 5 bases, and 13 bases separated the two germline ends. CDR3 length: 15 residues. The CDR3 nucleotides are TGTGCCAGCAGTGAAGACAATCTTAGTAGAGATACGCAGTATTTT. It specifies CASSEDNLSRDTQYF.

The chain joins TRBV5-3 to TRBJ2-3, with TRBD1 matching 8 bases. TRBV5-3 counts as an open reading frame of uncertain function. This CDR3 contains 15 residues. J gave up 2 bases and V 4 bases, and 6 bases lay outside the gene matches. CDR3: CARSQGQEPTDTQYF. The CDR3 DNA follows: TGTGCCAGAAGCCAGGGACAGGAACCCACAGATACGCAGTATTTT.

The genes are TRBV11-2 and TRBJ2-7; D possibly uses TRBD1 or TRBD2 (5 bases each). Per germline, CDR1 SGHAT and CDR2 FQNNGV. The CDR3 is 12 residues long. V was trimmed by 6 bases and J by 3 bases, leaving 9 bases between them. The CDR3 sequence is CASRGDDYEQYF. CDR3 sequence (DNA): TGTGCCAGCAGAGGGGACGACTACGAGCAGTACTTC. Supplemented by reference TRBV11-2 and TRBJ2-7, the full variable domain reads EAGVAQSPRYKIIEKRQSVAFWCNPISGHATLYWYQQILGQGPKLLIQFQNNGVVDDSQLPKDRFSAERLKGVDSTLKIQPAKLEDSAVYLCASRGDDYEQYFGPGTRLTVT.

This clone appeared a single time. The rearrangement uses TRBV5-8 and TRBJ1-1; 7 bases align to TRBD1. The CDR3 loop spans 16 amino acids. Germline assignment: CDR1 SGHTS and CDR2 YDEGEE. Trimming took 0 bases from V and 6 from J; bases not matched to a gene: 11. Here the CDR3 reads CASSLGTGITRSEAFF. The DNA for the CDR3 is TGTGCCAGCAGCTTGGGGACAGGTATTACAAGGTCTGAAGCTTTCTTT.

The V gene is TRBV5-1, the J gene TRBJ1-2, with TRBD1 matching 7 bases. The CDR3 is made up of 14 amino acids. Unmatched junction bases numbered 4, after V lost 2 bases and J lost 3 bases. The germline V gene has CDR1 SGHRS and CDR2 YFSETQ. The CDR3 nucleotides are TGCGCCAGCAGCTTAACGGGGACAGACTATGGCTACACCTTC. Encoded protein: CASSLTGTDYGYTF.

V usage is TRBV9 and J usage is TRBJ2-2, with D possibly TRBD2 on 5 matching bases. CDR3 length: 14 amino acids. Germline V gene data show CDR1 as SGDLS and CDR2 as YYNGEE. V was clipped by 9 bases and J by 1 base, with 13 bases between them. CDR3 region: CATRTGRNTGELFF. The CDR3 DNA reads as TGTGCCACCAGGACGGGGAGGAACACCGGGGAGCTGTTTTTT.

This clone was seen just once. The V and J genes are TRBV27 and TRBJ2-4; D is possibly TRBD2 (5 bases). V was shortened by 0 bases and J by 15 bases, with 15 bases between the two germline ends. Looked up from germline, CDR1 is MNHEY and CDR2 is SMNVEV (reference sequence). This CDR3 is 13 amino acids long. As DNA, the CDR3 is TGTGCCAGCAGTTTATCGTCCGAGGGCCTTTGGTACTTC. It yields the protein CASSLSSEGLWYF.